The 18 T cell receptor beta chains below come from one sample, sequenced in a study of blood T cell repertoires in COVID-19. Clones were read by immunoSEQ multiplex PCR, and TCRdb kept only the in-frame ones, dropping some. Of over 120,000 clones detected, approximately 86% appear once; the ten largest clones hold 1.5% to 2%. Sequenced: peripheral blood. The receptor set was obtained from a man aged 65 to 79 with acute or convalescent COVID-19.

The gene calls are TRBV27 and TRBJ2-2; 7 bases are shared with TRBD2. CDR1 MNHEY and CDR2 SMNVEV come from the germline V gene (reference sequence). CDR3 length: 14 amino acids. Trimming removed 10 bases from V and 3 bases from J; junction bases left unmatched: 8. The CDR3 coding sequence is TGTGCCACCGCGGCGGGAGTCCACACCGGGGAGCTGTTTTTT. Protein sequence: CATAAGVHTGELFF.

This rearrangement joins TRBV14 to TRBJ1-1; D might be TRBD1 (6 bases). This CDR3 contains 14 residues. Germline V lookup: CDR1 SGHDN, CDR2 FVKESK. Trimming shortened V by 1 base and J by 7 bases, and 13 bases separated the two germline ends. As DNA, the CDR3 is TGTGCCAGCAGCCAAGTGGGGGCGCGAGGTGAAGCTTTCTTT. This encodes CASSQVGARGEAFF.

This rearrangement joins TRBV7-2 to TRBJ2-5, with 11 bases matching TRBD2. CDR3 length equals 15 residues. The germline gives CDR1 SGHTA, CDR2 FQGNSA. With V trimmed by 2 bases and J by 2 bases, 1 base remained unmatched. The CDR3 is CASSLLAGGQETQYF. The CDR3 DNA follows: TGTGCCAGCAGCTTATTAGCGGGGGGGCAAGAGACCCAGTACTTC.

The V gene is TRBV5-1, the J gene TRBJ1-5, with D tentatively TRBD1 (6 bases). The CDR3 is 14 residues long. Germline V lookup: CDR1 SGHRS, CDR2 YFSETQ. V was pared by 4 bases and J by 3 bases, with 11 bases between. CDR3: CASSPSGDNQPQHF. The DNA for the CDR3 is TGCGCCAGCAGCCCCTCAGGGGACAATCAGCCCCAGCATTTT. The full variable domain, in which reference TRBV5-1 and TRBJ1-5 provide the parts outside the CDR3, is KAGVTQTPRYLIKTRGQQVTLSCSPISGHRSVSWYQQTPGQGLQFLFEYFSETQRNKGNFPGRFSGRQFSNSRSEMNVSTLELGDSALYLCASSPSGDNQPQHFGDGTRLSIL.

The rearrangement links TRBV29-1 to TRBJ2-7; weak D call: TRBD2 (6 bases). The CDR3 length is 14 residues. Germline loops: CDR1 SQVTM, CDR2 ANQGSEA. The ends were cut back, 4 bases at V and 4 bases at J, with 17 bases in the middle. The CDR3 bases are TGCAGCGTTGGGGAGCGGGCCGGAGCGTACGAGCAGTACTTC. Translated: CSVGERAGAYEQYF.

This chain joins TRBV6-5 and TRBJ1-2, with 7 nucleotides matching TRBD1. Germline trimming cut 2 bases from V and 4 bases from J; bases unmatched to any gene: 1. Germline CDR1 and CDR2: MNHEY and SVGAGI. This CDR3 has 13 amino acids. CDR3 sequence (DNA): TGTGCCAGCAGTTACGACAGGGCCTATGGCTACACCTTC. This gives the protein CASSYDRAYGYTF.

The chain couples TRBV11-2 to TRBJ1-2; D might be TRBD1 (6 bases). CDR1 is SGHAT and CDR2 is FQNNGV in the germline V gene. V lost 5 bases, J lost 4 bases, and 11 bases lay in between. This CDR3 is 13 amino acids long. The CDR3 spells CASSLTGPYGYTF. In DNA form, the CDR3 reads TGTGCCAGCAGCCTCACAGGGCCCTATGGCTACACCTTC. The whole variable domain, filled in from reference TRBV11-2 and TRBJ1-2, reads EAGVAQSPRYKIIEKRQSVAFWCNPISGHATLYWYQQILGQGPKLLIQFQNNGVVDDSQLPKDRFSAERLKGVDSTLKIQPAKLEDSAVYLCASSLTGPYGYTFGSGTRLTVV.

This clone was seen once. The rearrangement joins TRBV4-1 to TRBJ1-1; TRBD1 is a possible D gene (5 bases). Germline V CDR1 and CDR2: MGHRA, YSYEKL. This CDR3 region has 17 residues. With 3 bases removed from V and 1 base from J, the gap between germline ends came to 18 bases. Here the CDR3 reads CASSHPQGNLKNTEAFF. CDR3 nucleotide sequence: TGCGCCAGCAGCCATCCGCAGGGAAACCTAAAGAACACTGAAGCTTTCTTT.

The chain links TRBV9 to TRBJ1-2; D unclear. Per germline, CDR1 SGDLS and CDR2 YYNGEE. The CDR3 has 14 amino acids. Trimming shortened V by 3 bases and J by 6 bases, and 15 bases separated the two germline ends. CDR3 in DNA: TGTGCCAGCAGCGAAGCCAGCGGGGTAAATGGCTACACCTTC. Translating gives CASSEASGVNGYTF.

This sequence joins TRBV7-3 and TRBJ1-2; D unclear. The germline V and J ends were trimmed by 2 bases and 8 bases, with 15 bases remaining between them. Germline CDR1 SGHTA, CDR2 FQGTGA. The CDR3 is made up of 14 amino acids. The CDR3 protein is CASSLSDPSRGYTF. CDR3 nucleotide sequence: TGTGCCAGCAGCTTATCGGATCCTAGTAGGGGCTACACCTTC.

This clone was seen a single time. V gene TRBV29-1 combines with J gene TRBJ2-7; 13 bases are shared with TRBD2. CDR3 length: 16 amino acids. Trimming at V came to 7 bases and at J to 0 bases, leaving 9 bases not matched to a gene. CDR1 is SQVTM, CDR2 ANQGSEA, per germline. The CDR3 coding sequence is TGCAGCGCTACGGGACTAGCGGGGTCTTCCTCCTACGAGCAGTACTTC. Translated: CSATGLAGSSSYEQYF.

J is TRBJ1-1 and V is TRBV6-5; 7 nucleotides line up with TRBD1. This CDR3 contains 12 residues. The germline V gene has CDR1 MNHEY and CDR2 SVGAGI. With V trimmed by 8 bases and J by 4 bases, 4 bases remained unmatched. The CDR3 here is CASGSGGTEAFF. The CDR3 DNA reads as TGTGCCAGCGGATCAGGGGGCACTGAAGCTTTCTTT.

The CDR3 here is CASMVQPDYEQYF. CDR3 DNA: TGTGCCAGCATGGTACAGCCAGACTACGAGCAGTACTTC. The chain couples TRBV28 to TRBJ2-7, with D unclear. Germline lookup yields CDR1 MDHEN and CDR2 SYDVKM. Trimming stripped 7 bases from V and 3 bases from J, with 13 bases between. This CDR3 region has 13 residues.

J is TRBJ1-6 and V is TRBV19; a weak D match, TRBD1 (5 bases). V was pared by 4 bases and J by 7 bases, with 17 bases between. CDR1 is LNHDA, CDR2 SQIVND, per germline (reference sequence). The CDR3 loop spans 16 amino acids. The CDR3 DNA is TGTGCCAGTAGTAAGGTCGTCAGGGTGAAAAATTCACCCCTCCACTTT. This translates into CASSKVVRVKNSPLHF.

This chain links TRBV19 with TRBJ2-2; perhaps TRBD2 as D (5 bases). V dropped 9 bases and J dropped 4 bases, with 18 bases sitting between them. The CDR3 contains 15 residues. From germline, CDR1 is LNHDA and CDR2 SQIVND (reference sequence). The CDR3 spells CASHYEGLSTGELFF. DNA for the CDR3: TGTGCCAGCCACTACGAGGGTTTGAGCACCGGGGAGCTGTTTTTT.

The rearrangement uses TRBV7-8 and TRBJ2-7; 7 nucleotides agree with TRBD1. The CDR3 contains 13 residues. V trimming: 5 bases; J trimming: 2 bases; junction bases outside the gene matches: 3. Per germline, CDR1 SGHVS and CDR2 FQNEAQ. CDR3 nucleotide sequence: TGTGCCAGCAGCCCAGACAGGGCCTACGAGCAGTACTTC. It yields the protein CASSPDRAYEQYF.

The chain employs TRBV20-1 and TRBJ1-4, with D hard to call. The length of the CDR3 is 13 residues. Germline CDR1 and CDR2: DFQATT and SNEGSKA (reference sequence). Trimming removed 3 bases from V and 1 base from J, with 6 bases in between. The CDR3 spells CSASGQTNEKLFF. CDR3 in DNA: TGCAGTGCTAGTGGGCAAACTAATGAAAAACTGTTTTTT.

The CDR3 sequence: CASSVRGANSPLHF. DNA for the CDR3: TGCGCCAGCAGCGTCCGGGGAGCTAATTCACCCCTCCACTTT. V usage is TRBV5-1 and J usage is TRBJ1-6; D gene unclear. The CDR3 is 14 amino acids. V dropped 4 bases and J dropped 6 bases, with 11 bases sitting between them. CDR1 and CDR2 from the germline V gene are SGHRS and YFSETQ. Looking up the rest from reference TRBV5-1 and TRBJ1-6 gives the full variable domain: KAGVTQTPRYLIKTRGQQVTLSCSPISGHRSVSWYQQTPGQGLQFLFEYFSETQRNKGNFPGRFSGRQFSNSRSEMNVSTLELGDSALYLCASSVRGANSPLHFGNGTRLTVT.